Listed below are T cell receptor beta chains from one sample, sequenced in a study of OX40 agonist ivuxolimab in advanced cancers. TCRdb's table, derived via immunoSEQ multiplex PCR, lists solely in-frame clones and lacks some. The table lists roughly 75,000 clones, roughly nine tenths of them singletons. Sequencing was performed on CD4+ or CD8+ T cells sorted from blood, taken in a trial of the OX40 agonist ivuxolimab. These receptor sequences come from an adult with an advanced solid tumor such as melanoma, head and neck, liver or kidney cancer. Both conserved end residues are part of each CDR3. The D gene is left open where the match is weak. Not every row has a clone size; where given, it reads once, few, many or a size class.

clone_size: -
v_call: TRBV28
d_call: -
j_call: TRBJ2-7
cdr3_nt: TGTGCCAGCAGTTTCAAACAAGGAACAACCTACGAGCAGTACTTC
cdr3_aa: CASSFKQGTTYEQYF

clone_size: once
v_call: TRBV6-5
d_call: TRBD1
j_call: TRBJ2-7
cdr3_nt: TGTGCCAGCAGTACGCCGGGACAGACCTACGAGCAGTACTTC
cdr3_aa: CASSTPGQTYEQYF

clone_size: few
v_call: TRBV2
d_call: -
j_call: TRBJ1-1
cdr3_nt: TGTGCCAGCACAAGGACCAATCGAGCTTTCTTT
cdr3_aa: CASTRTNRAFF

clone_size: -
v_call: TRBV11-2
d_call: -
j_call: TRBJ1-3
cdr3_nt: TGTGCCAGCAGCTTAGATAGAGGGCTCTCTGGAAACACCATATATTTT
cdr3_aa: CASSLDRGLSGNTIYF

clone_size: -
v_call: TRBV23-1
d_call: -
j_call: TRBJ1-4
cdr3_nt: TGCGCCAGCAGTCAATCAGATACAACTAATGAAAAACTGTTTTTT
cdr3_aa: CASSQSDTTNEKLFF

clone_size: -
v_call: TRBV5-1
d_call: TRBD1
j_call: TRBJ1-1
cdr3_nt: TGCGCCAGCAGCTTGGGGGCAGGGGGAGCTTTCTTT
cdr3_aa: CASSLGAGGAFF

clone_size: -
v_call: TRBV2
d_call: -
j_call: TRBJ1-1
cdr3_nt: TGTGCCAGCCTGCCGGAGGGCGCAGAGGAAGCTTTCTTT
cdr3_aa: CASLPEGAEEAFF

clone_size: -
v_call: TRBV5-6
d_call: -
j_call: TRBJ1-1
cdr3_nt: TGTGCCAGCAGCGTACAGGGACGAAACACTGAAGCTTTCTTT
cdr3_aa: CASSVQGRNTEAFF

clone_size: -
v_call: TRBV6-5
d_call: -
j_call: TRBJ1-1
cdr3_nt: TGTGCCAGCAGTTACCGCAGGGGTACAGAAGCTTTCTTT
cdr3_aa: CASSYRRGTEAFF

clone_size: few
v_call: TRBV9
d_call: -
j_call: TRBJ1-1
cdr3_nt: TGTGCCAGCAGCGTGGGGACACCGGGGACTGAAGCTTTCTTT
cdr3_aa: CASSVGTPGTEAFF

clone_size: -
v_call: TRBV7-2
d_call: TRBD2
j_call: TRBJ2-1
cdr3_nt: TGTGCCAGCAGCTCCGGGACTAGCGGCAATGAGCAGTTCTTC
cdr3_aa: CASSSGTSGNEQFF

clone_size: -
v_call: TRBV7-2
d_call: TRBD1
j_call: TRBJ2-4
cdr3_nt: TGTGCCAGCAGCCTCGGACAGGGCGGAGGTCAGTACTTC
cdr3_aa: CASSLGQGGGQYF

clone_size: -
v_call: TRBV18
d_call: -
j_call: TRBJ2-7
cdr3_nt: TGTGCCAGCTCACTCGACAGGAGCTCCTACGAGCAGTACTTC
cdr3_aa: CASSLDRSSYEQYF

clone_size: -
v_call: TRBV7-2
d_call: -
j_call: TRBJ1-5
cdr3_nt: TGTGCCAGCAGCTCTACTTCCCAGCCCCAGCATTTT
cdr3_aa: CASSSTSQPQHF

clone_size: -
v_call: TRBV6-5
d_call: TRBD1
j_call: TRBJ1-1
cdr3_nt: TGTGCCAGCAGTTACTCGACAGGGGGCGTTGAAGCTTTCTTT
cdr3_aa: CASSYSTGGVEAFF

clone_size: once
v_call: TRBV5-6
d_call: -
j_call: TRBJ2-7
cdr3_nt: TGTGCCAGCAGCTCTTTCTACGAGCAGTACTTC
cdr3_aa: CASSSFYEQYF

clone_size: few
v_call: TRBV4-3
d_call: -
j_call: TRBJ1-2
cdr3_nt: TGCGCCAGCAGCCCCGGGCCTGAGAACTATGGCTACACCTTC
cdr3_aa: CASSPGPENYGYTF

clone_size: -
v_call: TRBV19
d_call: -
j_call: TRBJ2-7
cdr3_nt: TGTGCCAGTAGTATCTCCCTGCAGGGCACCTACGAGCAGTACTTC
cdr3_aa: CASSISLQGTYEQYF

clone_size: -
v_call: TRBV6-6
d_call: TRBD2
j_call: TRBJ2-3
cdr3_nt: TGTGCCACCGTAGCGGGAGACGTCTCAGATACGCAGTATTTT
cdr3_aa: CATVAGDVSDTQYF

clone_size: -
v_call: TRBV6-1
d_call: -
j_call: TRBJ1-1
cdr3_nt: TGTGCCAGCAGTAAGGACGGTCAAGAAGCTTTCTTT
cdr3_aa: CASSKDGQEAFF

clone_size: -
v_call: TRBV18
d_call: TRBD2
j_call: TRBJ2-2
cdr3_nt: TGTGCCAGCTCACCAGGACTAGCGGGAGAAAGAAACGGGGAGCTGTTTTTT
cdr3_aa: CASSPGLAGERNGELFF

clone_size: -
v_call: TRBV28
d_call: TRBD2
j_call: TRBJ2-2
cdr3_nt: TGTGCCAGCAGTTCCCCGGGACTAGCGGGAGGCACGAACACCGGGGAGCTGTTTTTT
cdr3_aa: CASSSPGLAGGTNTGELFF

clone_size: -
v_call: TRBV6-1
d_call: TRBD1
j_call: TRBJ2-7
cdr3_nt: TGTGCCATTCAAGCCGACAGGGGCCCCCACGAGCAGTACTTC
cdr3_aa: CAIQADRGPHEQYF

clone_size: -
v_call: TRBV6-1
d_call: -
j_call: TRBJ1-2
cdr3_nt: TGTGCCAGCAGGGAGGGGGTAGGAAATGGCTACACCTTC
cdr3_aa: CASREGVGNGYTF

clone_size: -
v_call: TRBV29-1
d_call: TRBD1
j_call: TRBJ1-6
cdr3_nt: TGCAGCGTCGGGACAGGGATGGATTCACCCCTCCACTTT
cdr3_aa: CSVGTGMDSPLHF

clone_size: -
v_call: TRBV27
d_call: TRBD2
j_call: TRBJ2-7
cdr3_nt: TGTGCCAGCAGTTTATCCGGCCTAGCGGGAGAATGGAAATACGAGCAGTACTTC
cdr3_aa: CASSLSGLAGEWKYEQYF

clone_size: -
v_call: TRBV7-8
d_call: TRBD1
j_call: TRBJ1-5
cdr3_nt: TGTGCCAGCAGCTTAGGCAGGGGGCGAAATCAGCCCCAGCATTTT
cdr3_aa: CASSLGRGRNQPQHF

clone_size: few
v_call: TRBV19
d_call: TRBD1
j_call: TRBJ1-1
cdr3_nt: TGTGCCAGTAGTACGGGGGACAGGGGGGCGGACACTGAAGCTTTCTTT
cdr3_aa: CASSTGDRGADTEAFF

clone_size: -
v_call: TRBV7-2
d_call: -
j_call: TRBJ2-7
cdr3_nt: TGTGCCAGCAGCCCACAAGTACACTACGAGCAGTACTTC
cdr3_aa: CASSPQVHYEQYF

clone_size: once
v_call: TRBV4-1
d_call: -
j_call: TRBJ2-1
cdr3_nt: TGCGCCAGCAGCCAAGAATCCACAGGGTGGGGTAATGAGCAGTTCTTC
cdr3_aa: CASSQESTGWGNEQFF

clone_size: -
v_call: TRBV28
d_call: TRBD2
j_call: TRBJ2-2
cdr3_nt: TGTGCCAGCAGTTTATTCGGACTAGCGGGAGGCGACACCGGGGAGCTGTTTTTT
cdr3_aa: CASSLFGLAGGDTGELFF

clone_size: few
v_call: TRBV4-3
d_call: -
j_call: TRBJ1-2
cdr3_nt: TGCGCCAGCAGCCAAGAGGCCAAAGGGTATGGCTACACCTTC
cdr3_aa: CASSQEAKGYGYTF

clone_size: -
v_call: TRBV4-3
d_call: TRBD2
j_call: TRBJ2-7
cdr3_nt: TGCGCCAGCAGCCAAGATCTAGCGGGAACGGGCGAGCAGTACTTC
cdr3_aa: CASSQDLAGTGEQYF

clone_size: -
v_call: TRBV7-2
d_call: TRBD2
j_call: TRBJ2-1
cdr3_nt: TGTGCCAGCAGCGCCCGGACTAGCGGGAGGGCGGGTCGCAATGAGCAGTTCTTC
cdr3_aa: CASSARTSGRAGRNEQFF

clone_size: -
v_call: TRBV28
d_call: TRBD1
j_call: TRBJ1-2
cdr3_nt: TGTGCCAGCAGTGTCTCACAGGGGGCTAAAGGCTACACCTTC
cdr3_aa: CASSVSQGAKGYTF

clone_size: -
v_call: TRBV7-9
d_call: -
j_call: TRBJ1-4
cdr3_nt: TGTGCCAGCAGCTTGACGGCAACTAATGAAAAACTGTTTTTT
cdr3_aa: CASSLTATNEKLFF

clone_size: once
v_call: TRBV28
d_call: -
j_call: TRBJ2-1
cdr3_nt: TGTGCCAGCAGTCCCTTTCGGGTAAGGAATGAGCAGTTCTTC
cdr3_aa: CASSPFRVRNEQFF

clone_size: -
v_call: TRBV5-8
d_call: -
j_call: TRBJ2-3
cdr3_nt: TGTGCCAGCAGACAGACTAGCACAGATACGCAGTATTTT
cdr3_aa: CASRQTSTDTQYF

clone_size: once
v_call: TRBV4-3
d_call: TRBD2
j_call: TRBJ2-2
cdr3_nt: TGCGCCAGCAGCCAAGATCCTAGCGGGAGCAACACCGGGGAGCTGTTTTTT
cdr3_aa: CASSQDPSGSNTGELFF

clone_size: -
v_call: TRBV18
d_call: -
j_call: TRBJ1-2
cdr3_nt: TGTGCCAGCTCACCGGAACCAGGGCATGGCTACACCTTC
cdr3_aa: CASSPEPGHGYTF

clone_size: -
v_call: TRBV5-6
d_call: -
j_call: TRBJ2-7
cdr3_nt: TGTGCCAGCAGCTTGATTACAGGGACCGACGAGCAGTACTTC
cdr3_aa: CASSLITGTDEQYF

clone_size: -
v_call: TRBV5-4
d_call: -
j_call: TRBJ1-1
cdr3_nt: TGTGCCAGCAGCGGAATTCGCAGGGGCACTGAAGCTTTCTTT
cdr3_aa: CASSGIRRGTEAFF